Following are 14 T cell receptor beta chains from one sample sequenced in a study of OX40 agonist ivuxolimab in advanced cancers. Sequencing was performed with immunoSEQ multiplex PCR; in TCRdb, only in-frame clones are kept and a portion is missing. Seen here are around 74,000 clones, roughly nine tenths observed once, and the top ten hold about 2.3%. Here the sequenced sample was CD4+ or CD8+ T cells sorted from blood, taken in a trial of the OX40 agonist ivuxolimab. The receptors originated from an adult with an advanced solid tumor such as melanoma, head and neck, liver or kidney cancer.

A word on this clone: An end of the junction differs from the germline gene, which may be a read error. Other DNA sequences from this sample encode an identical CDR3 as well. This rearrangement joins TRBV29-1 to TRBJ1-6; 7 bases are shared with TRBD1. The CDR3 loop spans 13 amino acids. Germline loops: CDR1 SQVTM, CDR2 ANQGSEA. CDR3 DNA: TGCAGCGCAGGGACAGATTACAATTCGCCCCTCCACTTT. This encodes CSAGTDYNSPLHF.

The chain joins TRBV27 to TRBJ2-3; D is perhaps TRBD1 (5 bases). Germline CDR1 and CDR2: MNHEY and SMNVEV (reference sequence). This CDR3 comprises 16 residues. V gave up 3 bases and J gave up 0 bases, with 13 bases separating them. The CDR3 DNA sequence: TGTGCCAGCAGTTTTTCGTGGGGCCTTAGCACAGATACGCAGTATTTT. Amino acid sequence: CASSFSWGLSTDTQYF.

The J gene is TRBJ1-5, the V gene TRBV6-1, with no clear D. The V gene's germline CDR1 is MNHNS and CDR2 SASEGT. V lost 11 bases and J 1 base, leaving 15 bases between the germline ends. CDR3 length equals 14 residues. The CDR3, as DNA: TGTGCCGTAACCCCAGTTTGGAGCAATCAGCCCCAGCATTTT. Protein sequence: CAVTPVWSNQPQHF.

In its sample, this clone was seen once. The CDR3 region has the DNA TGTGCCAGCAGCCAGGACAGGAACCAAGAGACCCAGTACTTC. Residues: CASSQDRNQETQYF. V gene TRBV5-5 combines with J gene TRBJ2-5, with TRBD1 matching 7 bases. Looked up from germline, CDR1 is SGHKS and CDR2 is YYEKEE (reference sequence). This CDR3 has 14 residues. Trimming at V came to 4 bases and at J to 0 bases, leaving 3 bases not matched to a gene.

The chain joins TRBV19 to TRBJ1-1; unclear D gene. The CDR3 runs to 14 residues. Germline CDR1 LNHDA, CDR2 SQIVND (reference sequence). Trimming cost V 1 base and J 3 bases, with 9 bases left between them. As DNA, the CDR3 is TGTGCCAGTAGTATAGGAAATAGGGACACTGAAGCTTTCTTT. It codes for CASSIGNRDTEAFF.

The chain employs TRBV2 and TRBJ1-2; the D is unclear. V was pared by 5 bases and J by 5 bases, with 12 bases between. This CDR3 has 13 amino acids. Germline CDR1 reads SNHLY; CDR2 reads FYNNEI. CDR3 residues: CASSPLGGYGYTF. The CDR3 coding sequence is TGTGCCAGCAGTCCTTTGGGAGGTTATGGCTACACCTTC.

The chain uses TRBV28 and TRBJ1-2; the D is unclear. From germline, CDR1 is MDHEN and CDR2 SYDVKM. This CDR3 region has 16 residues. V shed 5 bases and J shed 0 bases, with 16 bases lying between them. As DNA, the CDR3 is TGTGCCAGCAGTCCCAACAGCTTACAAGCTAACTATGGCTACACCTTC. As protein: CASSPNSLQANYGYTF.

The V gene is TRBV4-1, the J gene TRBJ1-1, with D unclear. This CDR3 has 14 amino acids. Trimming pared 1 base from V and 5 bases from J, leaving 11 bases between. Germline V gene sequence: CDR1 MGHRA, CDR2 YSYEKL. CDR3 region: CASSQASARTEAFF. The CDR3 DNA reads as TGCGCCAGCAGCCAAGCGTCCGCGCGAACTGAAGCTTTCTTT.

The chain employs TRBV2 and TRBJ1-3, with a tentative D call TRBD1 (5 bases). CDR1 SNHLY and CDR2 FYNNEI come from the germline V gene. The CDR3 loop spans 15 amino acids. Trimming removed 1 base at V and 4 bases at J, with 11 bases between. The CDR3 DNA is TGTGCCAGCAGTGAAGTGTCAGGGAGAGGAAACACCATATATTTT. This gives the protein CASSEVSGRGNTIYF.

The chain combines TRBV10-3 with TRBJ2-7, with TRBD1 matching over 9 bases. CDR1 and CDR2 from the germline V gene are ENHRY and SYGVKD. V dropped 4 bases and J dropped 7; count of bases not matched to a gene: 11. This CDR3 contains 15 residues. This CDR3 reads CAISGPTGGVQEQYF. DNA of the CDR3: TGTGCCATCAGTGGGCCGACAGGGGGGGTGCAGGAGCAGTACTTC.

The CDR3 region is CASMKGQGAGNGYTF. The CDR3 coding sequence is TGTGCCAGTATGAAGGGACAGGGGGCTGGGAATGGCTACACCTTC. The genes are TRBV19 and TRBJ1-2; TRBD1 matches at 12 bases. The V segment lost 7 bases and the J segment 6 bases; nucleotides outside the gene matches: 9. The CDR3 spans 15 residues. Germline CDR1 is LNHDA and CDR2 is SQIVND (reference sequence).

This rearrangement joins TRBV14 to TRBJ2-3; 8 bases agree with TRBD2. The CDR3 has 12 residues. The junction had 2 bases not matched to a gene; V was cut back by 8 bases and J by 4 bases. Germline values: CDR1 SGHDN, CDR2 FVKESK. CDR3 bases: TGTGCCAGCGGGCGGGGGGCAGATACGCAGTATTTT. This codes for CASGRGADTQYF.

V gene TRBV28 combines with J gene TRBJ1-1, with D unclear. Germline loops: CDR1 MDHEN, CDR2 SYDVKM. The ends were cut back, 4 bases at V and 10 bases at J, with 13 bases in the middle. There are 12 residues in the CDR3. CDR3 in amino acids: CASSSDPRTAFF. The CDR3 DNA sequence: TGTGCCAGCAGTTCCGACCCCCGAACAGCTTTCTTT.

Written as DNA, the CDR3 is TGTGCCAGCAGCTACGTCCCAGATACGCAGTATTTT. Protein product: CASSYVPDTQYF. The V and J genes are TRBV4-2 and TRBJ2-3; no clear D. Per germline, CDR1 LGHNA and CDR2 YNFKEQ. The CDR3 is made up of 12 amino acids. V was trimmed by 5 bases and J by 4 bases, leaving 7 bases between them.